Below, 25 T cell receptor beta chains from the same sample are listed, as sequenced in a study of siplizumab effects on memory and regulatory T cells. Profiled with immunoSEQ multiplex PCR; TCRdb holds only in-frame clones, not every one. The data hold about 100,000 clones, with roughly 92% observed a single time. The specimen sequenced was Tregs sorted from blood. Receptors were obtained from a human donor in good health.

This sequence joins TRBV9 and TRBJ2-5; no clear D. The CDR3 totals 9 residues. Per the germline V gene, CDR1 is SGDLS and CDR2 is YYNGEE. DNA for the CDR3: TGTATCAGTCAAGAGACCCAGTACTTC. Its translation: CISQETQYF.

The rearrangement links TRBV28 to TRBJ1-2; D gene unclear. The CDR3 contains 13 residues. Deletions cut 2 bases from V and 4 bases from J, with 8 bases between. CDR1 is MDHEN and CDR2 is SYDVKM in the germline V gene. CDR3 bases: TGTGCCAGCAGTTTAGGCAGGTTCTATGGCTACACCTTC. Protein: CASSLGRFYGYTF.

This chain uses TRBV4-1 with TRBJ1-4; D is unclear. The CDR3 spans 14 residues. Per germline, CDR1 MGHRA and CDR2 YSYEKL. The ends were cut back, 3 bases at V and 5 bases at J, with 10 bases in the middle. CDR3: CASSHGSRNEKLFF. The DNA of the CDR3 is TGCGCCAGCAGCCATGGGTCGAGGAATGAAAAACTGTTTTTT.

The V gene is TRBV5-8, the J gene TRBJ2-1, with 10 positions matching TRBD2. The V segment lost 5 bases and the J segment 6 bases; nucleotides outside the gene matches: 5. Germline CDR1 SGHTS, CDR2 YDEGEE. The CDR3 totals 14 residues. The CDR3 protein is CASRKREGVNEQFF. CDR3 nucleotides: TGTGCCAGCAGGAAGCGGGAGGGGGTCAATGAGCAGTTCTTC.

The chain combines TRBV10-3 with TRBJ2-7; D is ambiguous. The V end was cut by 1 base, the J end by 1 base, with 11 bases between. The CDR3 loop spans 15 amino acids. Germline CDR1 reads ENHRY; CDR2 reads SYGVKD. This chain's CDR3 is CAISEWNTQSYEQYF. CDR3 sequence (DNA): TGTGCCATCAGTGAGTGGAACACCCAATCCTACGAGCAGTACTTC.

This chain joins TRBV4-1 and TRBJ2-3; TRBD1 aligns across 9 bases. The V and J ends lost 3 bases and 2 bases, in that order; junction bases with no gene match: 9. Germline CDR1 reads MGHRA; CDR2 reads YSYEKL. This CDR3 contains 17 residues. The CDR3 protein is CASSQKMTGGNTDTQYF. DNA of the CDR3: TGCGCCAGCAGCCAGAAGATGACAGGGGGTAACACAGATACGCAGTATTTT.

In DNA, the CDR3 is TGTGCCAGCAGCCCGAAGACAGGGGGGCGTAGCCAGCCCCAGCATTTT. Translating it yields CASSPKTGGRSQPQHF. The gene calls are TRBV7-3 and TRBJ1-5; 9 bases are shared with TRBD1. The germline gives CDR1 SGHTA, CDR2 FQGTGA. The ends lost 5 bases at V and 7 bases at J; junction bases unmatched: 12. This CDR3 spans 16 amino acids.

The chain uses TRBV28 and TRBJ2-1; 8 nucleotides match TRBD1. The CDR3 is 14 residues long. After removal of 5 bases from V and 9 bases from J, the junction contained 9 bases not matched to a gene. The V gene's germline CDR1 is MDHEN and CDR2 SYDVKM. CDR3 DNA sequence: TGTGCCAGCAGTCTAGACAGGGGCCCTAGTGAGCAGTTCTTC. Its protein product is CASSLDRGPSEQFF.

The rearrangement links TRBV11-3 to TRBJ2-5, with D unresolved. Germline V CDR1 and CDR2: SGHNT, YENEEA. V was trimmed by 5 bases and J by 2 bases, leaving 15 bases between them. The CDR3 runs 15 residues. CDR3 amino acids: CASSPGWEPQETQYF. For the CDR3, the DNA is TGTGCCAGCAGCCCCGGGTGGGAACCTCAAGAGACCCAGTACTTC. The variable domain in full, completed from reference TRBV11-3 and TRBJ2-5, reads EAGVVQSPRYKIIEKKQPVAFWCNPISGHNTLYWYLQNLGQGPELLIRYENEEAVDDSQLPKDRFSAERLKGVDSTLKIQPAELGDSAVYLCASSPGWEPQETQYFGPGTRLLVL.

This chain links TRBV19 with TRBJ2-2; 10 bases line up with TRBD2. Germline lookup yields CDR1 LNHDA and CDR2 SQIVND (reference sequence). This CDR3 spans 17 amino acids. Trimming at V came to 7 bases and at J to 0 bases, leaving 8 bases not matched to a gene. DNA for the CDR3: TGTGCCAGTACCTCAAGGGGGACTAGCGCGAACACCGGGGAGCTGTTTTTT. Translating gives CASTSRGTSANTGELFF.

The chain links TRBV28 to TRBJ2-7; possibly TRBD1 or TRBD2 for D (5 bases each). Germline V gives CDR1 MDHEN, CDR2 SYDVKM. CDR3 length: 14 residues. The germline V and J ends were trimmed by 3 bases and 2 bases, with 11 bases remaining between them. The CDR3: CASSLGPTPYEQYF. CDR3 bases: TGTGCCAGCAGTTTGGGACCGACCCCCTACGAGCAGTACTTC.

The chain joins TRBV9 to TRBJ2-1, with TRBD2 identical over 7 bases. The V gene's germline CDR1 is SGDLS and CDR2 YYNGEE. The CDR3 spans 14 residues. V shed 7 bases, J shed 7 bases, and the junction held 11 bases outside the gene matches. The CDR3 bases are TGTGCCAGCGGCAGGCGGGAGCCTTGGAATGAGCAGTTCTTC. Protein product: CASGRREPWNEQFF.

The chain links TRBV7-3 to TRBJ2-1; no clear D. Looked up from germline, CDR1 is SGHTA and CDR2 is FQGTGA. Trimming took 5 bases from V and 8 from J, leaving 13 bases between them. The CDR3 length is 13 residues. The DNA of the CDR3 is TGTGCCAGCAGCCGCGAATTAGGCGATGAGCAGTTCTTC. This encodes CASSRELGDEQFF.

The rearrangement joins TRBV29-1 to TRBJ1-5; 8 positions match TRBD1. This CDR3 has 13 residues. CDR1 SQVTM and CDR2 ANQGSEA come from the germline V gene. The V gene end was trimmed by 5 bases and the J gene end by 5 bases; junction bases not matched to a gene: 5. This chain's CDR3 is CSVQQGVDQPQHF. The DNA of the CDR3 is TGCAGCGTTCAACAGGGGGTGGATCAGCCCCAGCATTTT.

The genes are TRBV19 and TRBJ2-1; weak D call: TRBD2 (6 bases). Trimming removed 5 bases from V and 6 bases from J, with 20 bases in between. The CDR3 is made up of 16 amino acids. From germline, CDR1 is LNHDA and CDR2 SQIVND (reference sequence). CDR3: CASSSPGGKNTNEQFF. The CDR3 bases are TGTGCCAGTAGTTCTCCTGGGGGGAAGAACACCAATGAGCAGTTCTTC.

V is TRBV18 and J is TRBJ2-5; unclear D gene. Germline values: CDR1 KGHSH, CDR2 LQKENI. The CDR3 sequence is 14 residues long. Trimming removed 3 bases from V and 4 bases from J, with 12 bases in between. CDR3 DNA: TGTGCCAGCTCACCCGGGCCCCTGGGAGAGACCCAGTACTTC. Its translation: CASSPGPLGETQYF.

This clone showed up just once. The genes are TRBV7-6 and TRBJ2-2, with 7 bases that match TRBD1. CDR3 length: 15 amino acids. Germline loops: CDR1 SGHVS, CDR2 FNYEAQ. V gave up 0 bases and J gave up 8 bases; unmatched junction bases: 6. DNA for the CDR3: TGTGCCAGCAGCTTAGCGCTTACAGGGGTTGGGGAGCTGTTTTTT. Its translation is CASSLALTGVGELFF.

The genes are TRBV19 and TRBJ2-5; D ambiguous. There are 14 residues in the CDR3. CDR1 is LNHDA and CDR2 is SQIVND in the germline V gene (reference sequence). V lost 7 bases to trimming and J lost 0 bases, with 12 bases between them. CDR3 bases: TGTGCCAGTAAGAGGTCCCCCAACCAAGAGACCCAGTACTTC. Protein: CASKRSPNQETQYF.

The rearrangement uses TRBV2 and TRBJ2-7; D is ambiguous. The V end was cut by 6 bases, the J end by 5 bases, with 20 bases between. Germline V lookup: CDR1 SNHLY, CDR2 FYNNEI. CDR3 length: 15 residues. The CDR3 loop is CASRGTGVRPHEQYF. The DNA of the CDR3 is TGTGCCAGCAGAGGCACGGGCGTCCGACCCCACGAGCAGTACTTC.

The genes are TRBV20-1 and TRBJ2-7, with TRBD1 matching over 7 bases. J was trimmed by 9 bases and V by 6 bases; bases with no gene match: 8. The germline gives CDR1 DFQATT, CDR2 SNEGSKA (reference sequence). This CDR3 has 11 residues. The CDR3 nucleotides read TGCAGTGCACCAACCCCAGGGGGGCAGTACTTC. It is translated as CSAPTPGGQYF.

The CDR3 here is CASSFSGVNEKLFF. The CDR3 coding sequence is TGTGCCAGCAGTTTCTCGGGCGTCAATGAAAAACTGTTTTTT. This sequence joins TRBV28 and TRBJ1-4, with unresolved D. V lost 3 bases to trimming and J lost 5 bases, with 10 bases between them. The germline V gene encodes CDR1 MDHEN and CDR2 SYDVKM. This CDR3 region has 14 residues.

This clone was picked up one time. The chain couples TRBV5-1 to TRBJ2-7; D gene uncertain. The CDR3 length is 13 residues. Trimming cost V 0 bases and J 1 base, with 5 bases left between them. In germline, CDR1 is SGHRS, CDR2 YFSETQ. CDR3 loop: CASSLEGSYEQYF. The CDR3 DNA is TGCGCCAGCAGCTTGGAAGGGTCCTACGAGCAGTACTTC. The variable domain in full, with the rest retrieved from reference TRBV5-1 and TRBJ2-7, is KAGVTQTPRYLIKTRGQQVTLSCSPISGHRSVSWYQQTPGQGLQFLFEYFSETQRNKGNFPGRFSGRQFSNSRSEMNVSTLELGDSALYLCASSLEGSYEQYFGPGTRLTVT.

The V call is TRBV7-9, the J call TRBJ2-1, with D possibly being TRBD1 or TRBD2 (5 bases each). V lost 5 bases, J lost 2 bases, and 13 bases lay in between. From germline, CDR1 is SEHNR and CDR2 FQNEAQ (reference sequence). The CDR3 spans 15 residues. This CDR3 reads CASSDGTRPYNEQFF. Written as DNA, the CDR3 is TGTGCCAGCAGCGACGGGACGAGGCCCTACAATGAGCAGTTCTTC.

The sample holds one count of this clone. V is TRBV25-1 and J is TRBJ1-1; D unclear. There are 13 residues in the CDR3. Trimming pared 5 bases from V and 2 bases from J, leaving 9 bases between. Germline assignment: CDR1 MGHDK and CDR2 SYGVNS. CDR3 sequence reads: CASSRLLNTEAFF. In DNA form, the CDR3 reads TGTGCCAGCAGTCGGCTTTTAAACACTGAAGCTTTCTTT.

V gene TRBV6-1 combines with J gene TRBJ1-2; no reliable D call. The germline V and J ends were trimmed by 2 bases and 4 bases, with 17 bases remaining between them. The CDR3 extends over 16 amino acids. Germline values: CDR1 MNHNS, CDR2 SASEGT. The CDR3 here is CASSESLLGGIYGYTF. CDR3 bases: TGTGCCAGCAGTGAATCGCTCCTCGGCGGTATCTATGGCTACACCTTC.